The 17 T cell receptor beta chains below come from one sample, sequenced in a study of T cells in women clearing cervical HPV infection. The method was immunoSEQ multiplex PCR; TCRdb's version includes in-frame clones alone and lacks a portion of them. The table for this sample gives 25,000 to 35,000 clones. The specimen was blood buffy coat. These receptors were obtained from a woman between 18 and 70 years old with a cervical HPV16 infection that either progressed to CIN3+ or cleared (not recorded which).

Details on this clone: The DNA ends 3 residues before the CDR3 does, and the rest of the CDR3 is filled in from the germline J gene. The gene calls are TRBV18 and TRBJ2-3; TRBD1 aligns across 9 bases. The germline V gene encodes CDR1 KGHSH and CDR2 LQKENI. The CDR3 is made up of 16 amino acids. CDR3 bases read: TGTGCCAGCTCACTAAAAAACCGGACAGGGGATCAGCCG. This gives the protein CASSLKNRTGDQP. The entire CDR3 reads CASSLKNRTGDQPQYF.

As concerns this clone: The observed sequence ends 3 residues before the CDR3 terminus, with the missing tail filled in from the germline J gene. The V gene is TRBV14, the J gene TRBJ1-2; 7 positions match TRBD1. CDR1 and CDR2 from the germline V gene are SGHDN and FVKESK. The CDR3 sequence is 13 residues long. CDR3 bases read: TGTGCCAGCAGCTTAGACAGGGAGGTCGGC. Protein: CASSLDREVG. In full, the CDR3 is CASSLDREVGYTF.

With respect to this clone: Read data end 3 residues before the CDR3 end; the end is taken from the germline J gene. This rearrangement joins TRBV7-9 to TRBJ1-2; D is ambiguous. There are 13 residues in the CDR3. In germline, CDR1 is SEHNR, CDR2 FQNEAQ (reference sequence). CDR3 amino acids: CASSSSGISDYTF. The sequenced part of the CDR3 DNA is TGTGCCAGCAGCTCTTCCGGAATAAGCGAC.

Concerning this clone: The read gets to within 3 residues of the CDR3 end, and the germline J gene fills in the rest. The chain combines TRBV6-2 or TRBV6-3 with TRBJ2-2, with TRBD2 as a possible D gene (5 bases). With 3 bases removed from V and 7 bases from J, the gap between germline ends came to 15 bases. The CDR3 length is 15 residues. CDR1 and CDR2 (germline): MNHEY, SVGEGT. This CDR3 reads CASSYRRGWNGELFF. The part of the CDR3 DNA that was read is TGTGCCAGCAGTTATAGGAGAGGGTGGAACGGGGAG.

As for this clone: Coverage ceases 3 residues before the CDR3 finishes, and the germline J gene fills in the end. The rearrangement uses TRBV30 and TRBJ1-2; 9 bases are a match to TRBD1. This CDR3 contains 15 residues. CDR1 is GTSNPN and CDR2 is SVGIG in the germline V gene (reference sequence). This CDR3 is CAWSVGDRAAGGYTF. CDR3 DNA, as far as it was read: TGTGCCTGGAGTGTAGGGGACAGGGCAGCCGGGGGC.

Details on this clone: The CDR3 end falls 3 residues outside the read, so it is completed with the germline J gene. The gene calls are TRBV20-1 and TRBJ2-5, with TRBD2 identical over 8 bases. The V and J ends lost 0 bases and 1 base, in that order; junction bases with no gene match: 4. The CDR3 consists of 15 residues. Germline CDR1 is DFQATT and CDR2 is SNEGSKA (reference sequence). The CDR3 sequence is CSARDLSGTQETQYF. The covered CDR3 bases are TGCAGTGCTAGAGATCTTAGCGGGACCCAAGAGACC.

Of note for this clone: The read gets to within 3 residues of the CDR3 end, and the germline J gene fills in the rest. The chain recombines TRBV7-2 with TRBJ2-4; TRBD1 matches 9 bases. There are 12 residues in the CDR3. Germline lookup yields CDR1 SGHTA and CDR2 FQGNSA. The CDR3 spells CASSTGGSGQYF. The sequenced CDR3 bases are TGTGCCAGCAGTACAGGGGGCAGTGGT.

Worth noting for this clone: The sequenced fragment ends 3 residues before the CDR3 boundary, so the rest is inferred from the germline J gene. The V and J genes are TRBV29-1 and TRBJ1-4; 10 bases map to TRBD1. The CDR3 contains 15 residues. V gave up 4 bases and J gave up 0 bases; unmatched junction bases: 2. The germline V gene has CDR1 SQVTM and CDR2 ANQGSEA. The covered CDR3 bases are TGCAGCGTTGGGGGACAGGGGACAACTAATGAAAAA. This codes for CSVGGQGTTNEK. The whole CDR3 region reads CSVGGQGTTNEKLFF.

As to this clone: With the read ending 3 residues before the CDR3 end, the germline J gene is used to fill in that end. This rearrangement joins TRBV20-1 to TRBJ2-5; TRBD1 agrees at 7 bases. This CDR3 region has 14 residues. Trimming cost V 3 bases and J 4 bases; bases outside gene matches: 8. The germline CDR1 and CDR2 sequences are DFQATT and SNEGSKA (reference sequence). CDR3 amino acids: CSARKRQGLETQYF. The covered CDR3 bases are TGCAGTGCTAGGAAACGACAGGGATTAGAGACC.

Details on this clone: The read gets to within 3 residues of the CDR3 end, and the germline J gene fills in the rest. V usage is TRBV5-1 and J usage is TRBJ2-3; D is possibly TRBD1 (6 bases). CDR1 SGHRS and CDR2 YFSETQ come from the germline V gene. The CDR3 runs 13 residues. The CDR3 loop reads CASSRTVQETQYF. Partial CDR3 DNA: TGCGCCAGCAGCAGGACAGTCCAAGAGACG.

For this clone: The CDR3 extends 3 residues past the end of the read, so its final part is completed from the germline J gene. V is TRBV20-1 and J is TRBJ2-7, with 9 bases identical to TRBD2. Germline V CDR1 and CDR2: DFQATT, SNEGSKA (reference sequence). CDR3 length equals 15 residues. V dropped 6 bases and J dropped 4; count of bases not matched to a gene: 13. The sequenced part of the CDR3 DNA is TGCAGTGCCCGGCGAGGGGCTAGCGGGACTTACGAG. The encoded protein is CSARRGASGTYE. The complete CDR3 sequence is CSARRGASGTYEQYF.

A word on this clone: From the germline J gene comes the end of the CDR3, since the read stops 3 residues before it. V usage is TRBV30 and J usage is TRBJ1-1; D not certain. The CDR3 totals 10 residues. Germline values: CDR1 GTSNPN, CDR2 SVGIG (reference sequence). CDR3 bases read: TGTGCCTGGATAGGAGGGGAA. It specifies CAWIGGE. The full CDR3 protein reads CAWIGGEAFF.

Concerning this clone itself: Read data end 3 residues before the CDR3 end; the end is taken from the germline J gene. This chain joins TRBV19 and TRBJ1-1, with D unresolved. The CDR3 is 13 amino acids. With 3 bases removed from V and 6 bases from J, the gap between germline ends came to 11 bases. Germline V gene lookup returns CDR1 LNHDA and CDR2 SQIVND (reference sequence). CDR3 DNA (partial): TGTGCCAGTAGTATCCAGCGTTTATCTGAA. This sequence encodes CASSIQRLSE. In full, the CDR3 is CASSIQRLSEAFF.

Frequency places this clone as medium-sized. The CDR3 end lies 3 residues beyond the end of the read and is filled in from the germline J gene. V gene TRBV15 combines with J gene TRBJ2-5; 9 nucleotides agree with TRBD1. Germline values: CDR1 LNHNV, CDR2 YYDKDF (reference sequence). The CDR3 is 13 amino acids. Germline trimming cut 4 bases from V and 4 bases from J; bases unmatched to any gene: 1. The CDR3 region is CATSTTGGETQYF. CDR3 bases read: TGTGCCACCAGCACGACAGGGGGAGAGACC.

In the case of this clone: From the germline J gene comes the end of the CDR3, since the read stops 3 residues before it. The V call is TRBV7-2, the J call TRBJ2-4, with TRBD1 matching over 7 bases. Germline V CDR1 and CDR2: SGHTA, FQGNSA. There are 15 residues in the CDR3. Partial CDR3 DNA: TGTGCCAGCAGCTCACGAGCCGGGACAGACTATGGT. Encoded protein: CASSSRAGTDYG. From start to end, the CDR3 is CASSSRAGTDYGQYF.

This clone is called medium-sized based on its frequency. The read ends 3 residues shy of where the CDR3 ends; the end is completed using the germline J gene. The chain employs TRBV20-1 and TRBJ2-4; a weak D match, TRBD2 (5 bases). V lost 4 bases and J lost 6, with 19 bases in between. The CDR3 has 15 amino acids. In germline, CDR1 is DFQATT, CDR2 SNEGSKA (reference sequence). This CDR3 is CSATRMTIVANIQYF. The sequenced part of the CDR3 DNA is TGCAGTGCTACGCGAATGACTATTGTCGCAAACATT.

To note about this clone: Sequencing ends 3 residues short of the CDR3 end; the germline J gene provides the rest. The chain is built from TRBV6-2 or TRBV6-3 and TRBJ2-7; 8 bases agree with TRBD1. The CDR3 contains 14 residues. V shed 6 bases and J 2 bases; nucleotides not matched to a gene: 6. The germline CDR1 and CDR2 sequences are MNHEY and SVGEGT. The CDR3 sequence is CASRDGQGTYEQYF. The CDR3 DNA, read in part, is TGTGCCAGCAGAGATGGACAGGGAACCTACGAG.